This T cell receptor (beta chain) comes out of a study of blood T cell repertoires in COVID-19 (dated by TCRdb to between 2020 and 2021). For the wider study: Samples covering the acute and convalescent phases of COVID-19 were provided by collaborators in the United States, Italy and Spain. The prospective study material was composed of cDNA or gDNA derived from T cells, B-cell-depleted T cells, or PBMCs. The dataset comprised deeply sampled blood TCRbeta repertoires from subjects exposed to, actively infected with, or recovered from COVID-19. The repertoires were made available in a free public database intended to serve as a resource for research on the immune response to SARS-CoV-2. The samples were drawn from two sources: the first 160 participants of the ongoing ImmuneRACE study, and 950 to 1,500 subjects contributed by 6 global collaborators. A de-identified subject ID, COVID-19 status, age in years and sex were almost always included in the sample metadata. Where available, HLA class I and class II types were taken from metadata supplied by the sample provider and were not determined by assay-based typing. What the authors observed across the whole study: How much clinical and demographic metadata was included differed by source and by participant, and the metadata was provided uncurated.

The collaborating institutions used their own protocols to collect whole blood in K2EDTA tubes. For TCRbeta analysis, collaborators shipped samples as frozen whole blood, isolated PBMCs, or DNA extracted from either of those sample types. TCRbeta CDR3 regions were amplified from genomic DNA using the immunoSEQ Assay, a bias-controlled multiplex PCR. Per the original workflow: The number of nucleated cells in each sample was estimated by amplification of reference gene primers within the assay. To quantify the absolute abundance of each unique TCRbeta CDR3 rearrangement, sequence reads were collapsed and filtered. Productive Simpson clonality was computed per sample as the square root of Simpson's diversity index over productive rearrangements. In TCRdb, the immuneACCESS table is reduced to in-frame sequences with V and J assigned. These tables do not hold every clone; where another copy was compared, an unresolved V gene accounts for under half, and the others remain unexplained. That table supplies the V and J calls and clone size; D and trimming were determined from the DNA. For this sample there are under 300,000 clones; roughly 83% appear just once. The ten largest clones capture 12% of the sample.

For this clone: The antigen it recognizes is unknown. The record has no base qualities; no much larger clone is one base away.

From the cysteine up to the phenylalanine, the CDR3 has a length of 15 residues. Only the CDR3 DNA stays, 45 bases, in frame from base 1. V loses 5 bases of germline sequence and J loses 1 base, and the interval between the two ends is 14 bases. CDR1 and CDR2 are read off the germline V gene (reference sequence) as SEHNR and FQNEAQ. Sequenced sample: peripheral blood. The V gene is TRBV7-9 and the J gene is TRBJ1-1; the D region possibly corresponds to TRBD1 (6 bases align). This sequence was found in a man of 80 years or more with acute or convalescent COVID-19. The DNA sequence is given as TGTGCCAGCAGCCGGAAGGACAGCCAGAACACTGAAGCTTTCTTT. Its protein product is CASSRKDSQNTEAFF.